This paragraph covers one T cell receptor (beta chain) sequence. What it binds is unknown. V lost 5 bases to trimming and J lost 2 bases, with 3 bases between them. The CDR3 extends over 11 amino acids. Germline values: CDR1 MNHNY, CDR2 SVGAGI (reference sequence). PCR was performed using 60 Vbeta and 13 Jbeta primers. Assay used: immunoSEQ multiplex PCR; TCRdb lists only in-frame clones, some missing. The profile covers some 85,000 clones, with approximately 80% appearing a single time and around 2.8% taken by the ten largest. This sample was included in a study of cytomegalovirus exposure and HLA in healthy donors. For the study at large: Roughly 85 million unique TCRs from HLA-typed donors were held in an early release of data.

Study-wide points: The study recorded about 150 TCR beta chains that were cytomegalovirus-associated.

The chain employs TRBV6-6 and TRBJ1-2; no clear D gene. Source material: PBMCs. The receptor was isolated from a man in his forties in good health and CMV-seronegative. CDR3 nucleotides: TGTGCCAGCAGTCTGAACTATGGCTACACCTTC. It encodes CASSLNYGYTF.